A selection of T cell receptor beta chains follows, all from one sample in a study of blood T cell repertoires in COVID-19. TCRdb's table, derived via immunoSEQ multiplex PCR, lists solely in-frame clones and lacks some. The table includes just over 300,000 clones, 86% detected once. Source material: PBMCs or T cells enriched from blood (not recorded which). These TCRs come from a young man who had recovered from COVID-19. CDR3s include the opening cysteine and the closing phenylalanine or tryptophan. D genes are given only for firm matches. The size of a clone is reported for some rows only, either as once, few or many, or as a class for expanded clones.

TGTGCCAGCTCCGGGACAGGGGGCGGTTCTGGCTCTGGGGCCAACGTCCTGACTTTC CASSGTGGGSGSGANVLTF 19 TRBJ2-6 few TRBV28 TRBD1
TGTGCCTGGAGTGGAGTCCAAGAGACCCAGTACTTC CAWSGVQETQYF 12 TRBJ2-5 few TRBV30 NA
TGCGCCAGCAGCCAAGATCAGGGTATAGGTTCACCCCTCCACTTT CASSQDQGIGSPLHF 15 TRBJ1-6 NA TRBV4-1 NA
TGTGCCACCAGCGGAAGGACAGGGATTAGGACTGAAGCTTTCTTT CATSGRTGIRTEAFF 15 TRBJ1-1 once TRBV15 TRBD1
TGCGCCAGCACCAAGGCCTCGGGGAGGAACACTGAAGCTTTCTTT CASTKASGRNTEAFF 15 TRBJ1-1 once TRBV5-1 NA
TGTGCCAGCAGCTCCCGGACAGGGTACGACGAGCAGTACTTC CASSSRTGYDEQYF 14 TRBJ2-7 NA TRBV11-3 TRBD1
TGTGCCAGCAGCCCGGTCGGTAGCAATCAGCCCCAGCATTTT CASSPVGSNQPQHF 14 TRBJ1-5 NA TRBV7-9 NA
TGCGCCAGCAGCTTGGACAGTAGCAATCAGCCCCAGCATTTT CASSLDSSNQPQHF 14 TRBJ1-5 NA TRBV5-1 NA
TGTGCCAGCAGCTTGGGGGGGGGCCTGACTAATGAAAAACTGTTTTTT CASSLGGGLTNEKLFF 16 TRBJ1-4 NA TRBV5-4 NA
TGTGCCAGCAGTGGTACTCTCCCCTCCTATGGCTACACCTTC CASSGTLPSYGYTF 14 TRBJ1-2 few TRBV2 NA
TGCGCCAGCACGGGTGGACAGGGGTCCTACAATGAGCAGTTCTTC CASTGGQGSYNEQFF 15 TRBJ2-1 NA TRBV5-1 TRBD1
TGCAGCGTGGGTGGGGGACTAGCGGGGTGGAATGAGCAGTTCTTC CSVGGGLAGWNEQFF 15 TRBJ2-1 NA TRBV29-1 TRBD2
TGTGCCAGCAGCTCGCCGGGACTAGTAGCCGGCACCGGGGAGCTGTTTTTT CASSSPGLVAGTGELFF 17 TRBJ2-2 NA TRBV7-9 TRBD2
TGTGCCAGCAGTTACGGGGCGGGGGGTACCCAAGAGACCCAGTACTTC CASSYGAGGTQETQYF 16 TRBJ2-5 NA TRBV6-2/TRBV6-3 TRBD2
TGTGCCAGCAGCATGCGTGGACAGTCTAATGAAAAACTGTTTTTT CASSMRGQSNEKLFF 15 TRBJ1-4 NA TRBV7-9 NA
TGTGCCAGCAGCCTCCTCTCAGGACTTTCCTTTGCAGATACGCAGTATTTT CASSLLSGLSFADTQYF 17 TRBJ2-3 once TRBV14 NA
TGTGCCAGCAGCTTAGCCCGTCCTCGGAGCTCTGGAAACACCATATATTTT CASSLARPRSSGNTIYF 17 TRBJ1-3 NA TRBV7-2 NA